This is a list of T cell receptor beta chains from one sample in a study of radiotherapy plus CTLA-4 blockade in lung cancer. Clones were sequenced by immunoSEQ multiplex PCR, and TCRdb holds only the in-frame ones, with some missing. The sample records about 50,000 clones, 70% to 90% being singletons. Source: peripheral blood, taken from a patient treated with radiotherapy plus ipilimumab. These receptors all come from a human donor with non-small cell lung cancer whose response to radiotherapy plus ipilimumab could not be evaluated. Each CDR3 is given with its conserved first and last residue. A D gene is named only where the DNA matches it firmly. Clone size is stated in some rows and not others, as once, few, many or a class when expanded.

J gene | D gene | V gene | CDR3 length | clone size | CDR3 DNA | CDR3 protein
TRBJ1-2 | . | TRBV4-2 | 15 | . | TGTGCCAGCAGCCAAGATTTGAGGGGAGGCTATGGCTACACCTTC | CASSQDLRGGYGYTF
TRBJ2-7 | TRBD2 | TRBV28 | 18 | . | TGTGCCAGCAGATCTCCGGGACTAGCGGGAGGGATGTCCTACGAGCAGTACTTC | CASRSPGLAGGMSYEQYF
TRBJ1-2 | . | TRBV5-4 | 13 | . | TGTGCCAGCAGCTCCAGGTTTCACTATGGCTACACCTTC | CASSSRFHYGYTF
TRBJ2-5 | TRBD2 | TRBV5-1 | 16 | . | TGCGCCAGCAGCTCCGGGACTAGCGAGATGTTGGGGACCCAGTACTTC | CASSSGTSEMLGTQYF
TRBJ2-7 | . | TRBV11-1 | 13 | few | TGTGCCAGCAGCCTAGGGCAGTCCTACGAGCAGTACTTC | CASSLGQSYEQYF
TRBJ1-1 | . | TRBV5-6 | 11 | few | TGTGCCAGCAGCTTTGGCCCTGAAGCTTTCTTT | CASSFGPEAFF
TRBJ1-2 | TRBD1 | TRBV7-9 | 15 | . | TGTGCCAGCAGGGATGGGACAGGATCTCGAGGGGGCTACACCTTC | CASRDGTGSRGGYTF
TRBJ2-2 | TRBD2 | TRBV11-3 | 15 | . | TGTGCCAGCAGCCCCCTTAGCGGGACCCCCGGGGAGCTGTTTTTT | CASSPLSGTPGELFF
TRBJ1-1 | TRBD1 | TRBV9 | 14 | . | TGTGCCAGCAGCGCAACAGGGGGCTCGGGTGAAGCTTTCTTT | CASSATGGSGEAFF
TRBJ2-1 | TRBD1 | TRBV5-4 | 16 | . | TGTGCCAGCAGCCCGGAGGACAGGGGGCGCAGGAATGAGCAGTTCTTC | CASSPEDRGRRNEQFF
TRBJ2-3 | TRBD1 | TRBV30 | 15 | . | TGTGCCTGGAGTGAAGGAGCGGCAGGGGGAGATACGCAGTATTTT | CAWSEGAAGGDTQYF
TRBJ1-2 | . | TRBV25-1 | 14 | . | TGTGCCAGCAGTGAATATATGGCAGGGGAGGGCTACACCTTC | CASSEYMAGEGYTF
TRBJ2-2 | . | TRBV19 | 14 | . | TGTGCCAGTAGTATGGGGGGAAGCACCGGGGAGCTGTTTTTT | CASSMGGSTGELFF